A single sample is the source of the 26 T cell receptor beta chains below, sequenced in a study of blood T cell repertoires in COVID-19. This table comes from immunoSEQ multiplex PCR, and its TCRdb copy is limited to in-frame clones, with some not included. The sample includes about 250,000 clones, 85% seen only once; the top ten take 5% to 8%. The source material was peripheral blood. All receptors derive from an older woman with active or convalescent COVID-19.

The chain carries TRBV6-5 and TRBJ1-2; unclear D gene. Trimming shortened V by 0 bases and J by 8 bases, and 10 bases separated the two germline ends. Germline-derived CDR1 and CDR2 are MNHEY and SVGAGI. This CDR3 contains 13 residues. The CDR3 loop reads CASSYSRESGYTF. DNA of the CDR3: TGTGCCAGCAGTTACTCGAGGGAAAGCGGCTACACCTTC.

The chain links TRBV7-9 to TRBJ1-4; no clear D. With 5 bases removed from V and 6 bases from J, the gap between germline ends came to 10 bases. The CDR3 runs to 13 residues. Germline CDR1 is SEHNR and CDR2 is FQNEAQ (reference sequence). The CDR3 DNA reads TGTGCCAGCAGCCAATACGGGGATGAAAAACTGTTTTTT. Amino acids: CASSQYGDEKLFF.

This chain joins TRBV4-1 and TRBJ2-2; 12 bases are shared with TRBD1. The CDR3 length is 18 residues. The germline V gene has CDR1 MGHRA and CDR2 YSYEKL. After removal of 4 bases from V and 5 bases from J, the junction contained 11 bases not matched to a gene. CDR3 coding DNA: TGCGCCAGCAGCCTCCAGGCCCGGGACAGGGGGCGAACCGGGGAGCTGTTTTTT. It translates to CASSLQARDRGRTGELFF.

The V and J genes are TRBV6-5 and TRBJ1-1, with D tentatively TRBD1 (6 bases). Looked up from germline, CDR1 is MNHEY and CDR2 is SVGAGI. Trimming removed 5 bases at V and 14 bases at J, with 12 bases between. CDR3 length equals 10 residues. The CDR3 reads CASSIMTGFF. CDR3 nucleotides: TGTGCCAGCAGTATCATGACAGGCTTCTTT.

This rearrangement joins TRBV11-1 to TRBJ2-1; D perhaps matches TRBD2 (6 bases). The CDR3 consists of 12 residues. Per the germline V gene, CDR1 is SGHAT and CDR2 is FQDESV (reference sequence). Trimming stripped 8 bases from V and 6 bases from J, with 11 bases between. Here the CDR3 reads CASRSTSNEQFF. In nucleotides, the CDR3 is TGTGCCAGCCGTTCGACTAGCAATGAGCAGTTCTTC. Full variable domain (missing parts from reference TRBV11-1 and TRBJ2-1): EAEVAQSPRYKITEKSQAVAFWCDPISGHATLYWYRQILGQGPELLVQFQDESVVDDSQLPKDRFSAERLKGVDSTLKIQPAELGDSAMYLCASRSTSNEQFFGPGTRLTVL.

The CDR3 here is CASSSPSSGGAREQFF. The CDR3 coding sequence is TGTGCCAGCAGCTCCCCGAGTAGCGGGGGGGCCAGGGAGCAGTTCTTC. The V and J genes are TRBV7-2 and TRBJ2-1, with 11 bases matching TRBD2. After removal of 4 bases from V and 10 bases from J, the junction contained 12 bases not matched to a gene. Germline lookup yields CDR1 SGHTA and CDR2 FQGNSA. This CDR3 is 16 amino acids long.

The V and J genes are TRBV5-1 and TRBJ2-1; D possibly corresponds to TRBD2 (5 bases). Germline V gene lookup returns CDR1 SGHRS and CDR2 YFSETQ. The V gene lost 0 bases and the J gene lost 0 bases, with 10 bases spanning the gap. This CDR3 contains 16 residues. CDR3 in DNA: TGCGCCAGCAGCTTGGTCCACCGGGACTCCTACAATGAGCAGTTCTTC. It translates to CASSLVHRDSYNEQFF.

This clone appeared a single time. The chain carries TRBV16 and TRBJ1-3; tentatively, D is TRBD1 (6 bases). Trimming stripped 0 bases from V and 5 bases from J, with 14 bases between. The CDR3 is made up of 16 amino acids. CDR1 and CDR2 (germline): KGHSY, FQNENV. Here the CDR3 DNA reads TGTGCCAGCAGCCAATCTGGAGCGGGGGCGAGAAACACCATATATTTT. Amino acids: CASSQSGAGARNTIYF.

The chain has TRBV5-8 and TRBJ2-1; D might be TRBD1 (6 bases). Germline CDR1 is SGHTS and CDR2 is YDEGEE. The V gene lost 0 bases and the J gene lost 12 bases, with 13 bases spanning the gap. CDR3 size: 13 residues. CDR3 nucleotides: TGTGCCAGCAGCTTGGACAGGGAGTTTGGGCAGTTCTTC. Its protein is CASSLDREFGQFF.

The chain uses TRBV4-1 and TRBJ2-5; 10 nucleotides line up with TRBD1. The CDR3 has 17 residues. Germline CDR1 reads MGHRA; CDR2 reads YSYEKL. J gave up 4 bases and V 1 base, and 9 bases lay outside the gene matches. CDR3 residues: CASSQVRQGARRETQYF. Here the CDR3 DNA reads TGCGCCAGCAGCCAAGTCCGACAGGGGGCGAGAAGAGAGACCCAGTACTTC.

The chain recombines TRBV5-1 with TRBJ1-6, with no clear D. CDR3 size: 12 residues. Germline V CDR1 and CDR2: SGHRS, YFSETQ. Trimming pared 5 bases from V and 7 bases from J, leaving 7 bases between. The CDR3 nucleotides are TGCGCCAGCAGGGAGGGCAATTCACCCCTCCACTTT. Its translation: CASREGNSPLHF.

This sequence joins TRBV7-2 and TRBJ2-1; possibly TRBD1 for D (5 bases). The ends were cut back, 2 bases at V and 6 bases at J, with 17 bases in the middle. CDR3 length equals 16 residues. Per the germline V gene, CDR1 is SGHTA and CDR2 is FQGNSA. The CDR3: CASSLRDSPYGNEQFF. CDR3 in DNA: TGTGCCAGCAGCTTAAGAGACAGCCCCTATGGCAATGAGCAGTTCTTC.

The chain uses TRBV29-1 and TRBJ2-7; 7 nucleotides agree with TRBD1. With 5 bases clipped from V and 3 bases from J, the junction kept 7 bases outside the gene matches. The CDR3 length is 13 residues. Per the germline V gene, CDR1 is SQVTM and CDR2 is ANQGSEA. The DNA of the CDR3 is TGCAGCGTTCGAGTCTCAGGGGGCTACGAGCAGTACTTC. Translating it yields CSVRVSGGYEQYF.

This clone was seen only a few times. This chain joins TRBV7-2 and TRBJ2-1; a possible D gene is TRBD1 (6 bases). The CDR3 sequence is 13 residues long. V was cut by 2 bases and J by 8 bases, with 10 bases left in between. Germline CDR1 reads SGHTA; CDR2 reads FQGNSA. In DNA, the CDR3 is TGTGCCAGCAGCTTAAGGGGGAAGGATGAGCAGTTCTTC. It codes for CASSLRGKDEQFF.

This chain joins TRBV3-1 (or the pseudogene TRBV3-2) and TRBJ2-7, with 10 bases identical to TRBD2. Germline CDR1 is LGHDT and CDR2 is YNNKEL (reference sequence). After removal of 5 bases from V and 6 bases from J, the junction contained 13 bases not matched to a gene. The length of the CDR3 is 16 residues. The CDR3 sequence: CASSSSGSGRVLEQYF. CDR3 nucleotide sequence: TGTGCCAGCAGCTCGTCAGGGAGCGGGAGGGTTCTCGAGCAGTACTTC.

V and J are TRBV11-3 and TRBJ2-7, with TRBD1 identical over 9 bases. Germline loops: CDR1 SGHNT, CDR2 YENEEA. There are 15 residues in the CDR3. The trim removed 4 bases at V and 0 bases at J, leaving 4 bases unmatched. CDR3: CASSSGGQGSYEQYF. CDR3 coding DNA: TGTGCCAGCAGCTCGGGGGGACAGGGCTCCTACGAGCAGTACTTC.

The rearrangement links TRBV5-5 to TRBJ2-6, with 9 bases fitting TRBD1. The V and J ends lost 5 bases and 0 bases, in that order; junction bases with no gene match: 6. The CDR3 covers 17 residues. The V gene's germline CDR1 is SGHKS and CDR2 YYEKEE (reference sequence). The DNA for the CDR3 is TGTGCCAGCAGAGAGCTGACAGGGGGCTCTGGGGCCAACGTCCTGACTTTC. As protein: CASRELTGGSGANVLTF. The full variable domain, rest sourced from reference TRBV5-5 and TRBJ2-6, is DAGVTQSPTHLIKTRGQQVTLRCSPISGHKSVSWYQQVLGQGPQFIFQYYEKEERGRGNFPDRFSARQFPNYSSELNVNALLLGDSALYLCASRELTGGSGANVLTFGAGSRLTVL.

V usage is TRBV5-1 and J usage is TRBJ2-2; D might be TRBD2 (5 bases). Trimming pared 5 bases from V and 6 bases from J, leaving 14 bases between. This CDR3 region has 14 residues. CDR1 SGHRS and CDR2 YFSETQ come from the germline V gene. The CDR3 region has the DNA TGCGCCAGCAGGCCGGGATCCGGGGCCGGGGAGCTGTTTTTT. Protein product: CASRPGSGAGELFF.

CDR3 sequence (DNA): TGTGCCAGTAGATCCACCCCCGGGGGGCACTCTACAGATACGCAGTATTTT. It translates to CASRSTPGGHSTDTQYF. The chain links TRBV19 to TRBJ2-3, with a tentative D call TRBD2 (7 bases). CDR1 and CDR2 (germline): LNHDA, SQIVND (reference sequence). V gave up 6 bases and J gave up 3 bases, with 22 bases separating them. There are 17 residues in the CDR3.

The CDR3 spells CAISESPAGGADTQYF. In nucleotides, the CDR3 is TGTGCCATCAGTGAGTCTCCGGCAGGGGGCGCAGATACGCAGTATTTT. The chain recombines TRBV10-3 with TRBJ2-3, with 8 positions matching TRBD1. The V segment lost 0 bases and the J segment 4 bases; nucleotides outside the gene matches: 6. Germline-derived CDR1 and CDR2 are ENHRY and SYGVKD. There are 16 residues in the CDR3.

The J gene is TRBJ2-3, the V gene TRBV10-1, with 8 bases that match TRBD1. The junction had 5 bases not matched to a gene; V was cut back by 4 bases and J by 5 bases. Germline CDR1 is WNHNN and CDR2 is SYGVQD (reference sequence). This CDR3 contains 14 residues. This chain's CDR3 is CASSGGQVGDTQYF. The CDR3 nucleotides read TGCGCCAGCAGTGGGGGACAGGTTGGAGATACGCAGTATTTT.

The chain links TRBV7-9 to TRBJ2-7; no clear D gene. The germline CDR1 and CDR2 sequences are SEHNR and FQNEAQ (reference sequence). This CDR3 is built from 13 residues. V was cut by 2 bases and J by 2 bases, with 7 bases left in between. The CDR3 region has the DNA TGTGCCAGCAGCTTACGTCTACCCTACGAGCAGTACTTC. Translation: CASSLRLPYEQYF.

This chain links TRBV7-9 with TRBJ2-5; TRBD2 matches 8 bases. CDR3 length: 16 amino acids. J gave up 5 bases and V 6 bases, and 14 bases lay outside the gene matches. The germline CDR1 and CDR2 sequences are SEHNR and FQNEAQ (reference sequence). The CDR3 here is CASRPSGSTSYETQYF. The CDR3 DNA is TGTGCCAGCAGGCCCAGCGGGAGTACGTCATATGAGACCCAGTACTTC.

The V gene is TRBV10-3, the J gene TRBJ2-7; perhaps TRBD1 as D (6 bases). Germline V lookup: CDR1 ENHRY, CDR2 SYGVKD. The CDR3 has 14 amino acids. Trimming pared 4 bases from V and 6 bases from J, leaving 16 bases between. This CDR3 reads CAISGDYRDGEQYV. CDR3 in DNA: TGTGCCATCAGTGGCGACTACAGGGACGGCGAGCAGTACGTC.

The J gene is TRBJ1-6, the V gene TRBV18, with D unresolved. In germline, CDR1 is KGHSH, CDR2 LQKENI. V lost 5 bases, J lost 12 bases, and 17 bases lay in between. CDR3 size: 14 residues. The CDR3 reads CASSKGERDLPLHF. Written as DNA, the CDR3 is TGTGCCAGCTCAAAGGGCGAGAGGGATTTACCCCTCCACTTT.

This chain links TRBV18 with TRBJ2-5, with D perhaps matching TRBD1 (5 bases). CDR3 length: 15 amino acids. Germline-derived CDR1 and CDR2 are KGHSH and LQKENI. The V end lost 4 bases, the J end lost 2 bases, and 14 bases lay between the germline ends. CDR3 bases: TGTGCCAGCTCACTCCGTAGGGGCGGACAAGAGACCCAGTACTTC. Amino acids: CASSLRRGGQETQYF.